This TCR beta chain is from a study of cytomegalovirus exposure and HLA in healthy donors. This clone was detected only a few times. The PCR was carried out with 60 Vbeta primers and 13 Jbeta primers. Produced via immunoSEQ multiplex PCR; TCRdb's table is partial and in-frame only. Among roughly 120,000 clones listed, over 70% were seen once. Deletions cut 1 base from V and 2 bases from J, with 12 bases between. The CDR3 extends over 15 amino acids. CDR1 and CDR2 from the germline V gene are SGHDN and FVKESK. The source is a woman in her 40s in good health and CMV-seronegative. Sequencing was carried out using PBMCs. This chain uses TRBV14 with TRBJ2-7; D is uncertain. DNA for the CDR3: TGTGCCAGCAGCCAAGTCCGTTCGTTTCCCTACGAGCAGTACTTC. It specifies CASSQVRSFPYEQYF.